This T cell receptor (beta chain) was profiled in a study of Graves' ophthalmopathy and Graves' hyperthyroidism listed by TCRdb under 2018. Context from the whole study: Peripheral blood was collected at initial diagnosis, prior to any treatment. Once sampling was done, hyperthyroidism patients were given methimazole at a starting dose of 30 mg daily, while ophthalmopathy patients were given high-dose intravenous methylprednisolone. T-cell repertoires of thyroid tissue and blood were compared in more than 5 hyperthyroidism patients. The 95 to 100 discovery patients were randomly divided into training and test sets at a 7:3 ratio. In total, 135 blood samples were TCR-sequenced: 40 to 45 ophthalmopathy, 75 hyperthyroidism and roughly 17 hyperthyroidism-to-ophthalmopathy patients. For independent validation, a separate cohort was made up of 18 to 20 hyperthyroidism patients plus 17 patients who later progressed from hyperthyroidism to ophthalmopathy. To explore V-J signatures that distinguish ophthalmopathy from hyperthyroidism, a discovery set of 100 patients was enrolled, made up of more than 40 with ophthalmopathy and 57 with stable hyperthyroidism. The study used signatures of the TCR beta repertoire to tell Graves' ophthalmopathy apart from Graves' hyperthyroidism and to predict which patients would progress to ophthalmopathy.

Trimming costs V 4 bases and J 4 bases, and their ends lie 20 bases apart. The germline V gene provides CDR1 SGHRS and CDR2 YFSETQ. The CDR3 holds 16 amino acids from the cysteine to the phenylalanine. The read is trimmed to its CDR3 DNA, 48 bases read in frame from base 1. Points on this clonotype: The specificity of this receptor is unknown. There are no base qualities to consult, and no much larger clone falls within one base.

Broad study findings and their caveats: Among expanded thyroid clonotypes with frequency above 0.001, most also showed up in blood, which suggests that blood repertoires may reflect the thyroid immune response. In validation, the model predicted ophthalmopathy progression with over 60% sensitivity and about 73% specificity; roughly 12 predicted patients were CT-confirmed with GO in a median of around 6 months. In cross-validation, the 13-signature model distinguished ophthalmopathy from stable hyperthyroidism with more than 85% sensitivity and approximately 81% specificity, while in the test set the corresponding values were about 79% and 69%. No statistical method was used to predetermine the sample size, and group allocation was not hidden from the investigators.

A patient counted as having stable hyperthyroidism if there was no progression to ophthalmopathy within 18 months of follow-up. Patients with hyperthyroidism were aged 18 to 65 years, had been newly diagnosed, and had a disease duration of less than 2 months. Anyone with other autoimmune diseases, uncontrolled infections, pregnancy or lactation was excluded from the study. Clinical symptoms, serum thyroxine, TRAb, thyroid ultrasound and orbital computed tomography were used for diagnosis. PBMCs were isolated from about 10 ml of fresh peripheral blood by Ficoll-Paque density gradient centrifugation. Total RNA was extracted with Trizol reagent and quality-checked on an Agilent 2100 Bioanalyzer. For repertoire sequencing, TCR beta CDR3 regions were amplified from RNA transcripts. A first-round RT-PCR used HTBI primers with the Qiagen OneStep RT-PCR kit, followed by a second-round multiplex PCR, size selection and purification. Sequencing of the libraries was carried out on an Illumina HiSeq2000 in paired-end mode with 100 bp reads. The authors processed their data as follows. SOAPnuke was used for read processing, and reads with adapters, uncalled bases, a mean Phred below 15, or no exact constant-primer or identifier match were discarded. High-quality paired reads were merged with COPE v1.2.5. Unique nucleotide sequences were defined as clonotypes and aligned to IMGT TRB V, D and J references using MiTCR v1.1. The analysis was limited to V-J combinations with a frequency above 0.0001, which together covered 98% to 99.2% of repertoires. For each V-J combination, a TCR clonal expansion and chaos score was defined as the ratio of F50 clonal expansion to chaos observed in the TCRdist matrix. Features were reduced by Welch's t-statistics and random forest to around 13 V-J combinations, which fed a naive Bayes classifier. The similarity between thyroid and blood repertoires was quantified using the Morisita-Horn index. TCRdb redid the processing of the public reads, applying fastp at Q25 and MiXCR, and retained in-frame beta chains. Under each unique CDR3 protein, matching rows form one entry showing the most common genes and DNA. V and J calls and clone size were set by TCRdb, not the authors. For this sample the table gives 300,000 to 500,000 distinct CDR3 sequences, of which roughly 14% were detected only once. 7% of the sample goes to the ten largest clones.

The rearranged segments are TRBV5-1 and TRBJ1-1, with an unclear D gene assignment. Input material: peripheral blood. The receptor comes from a woman under 30 with stable Graves' hyperthyroidism. Donor details come from another sample of the same person, matched by shared clones. The DNA reads as follows: TGCGCCAGCAGCCTTTCGGGATTCGTGGCGGGCACTGAAGCTTTCTTT. Protein translation: CASSLSGFVAGTEAFF.